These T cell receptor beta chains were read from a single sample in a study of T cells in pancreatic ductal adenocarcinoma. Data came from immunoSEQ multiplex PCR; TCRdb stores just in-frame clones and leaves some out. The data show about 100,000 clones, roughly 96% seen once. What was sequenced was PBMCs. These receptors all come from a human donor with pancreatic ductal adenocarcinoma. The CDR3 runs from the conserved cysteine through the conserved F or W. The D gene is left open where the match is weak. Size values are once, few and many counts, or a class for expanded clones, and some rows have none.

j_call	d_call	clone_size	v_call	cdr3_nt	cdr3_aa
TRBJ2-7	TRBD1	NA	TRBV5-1	TGCGCCAGCAGCTTGGAACAGGGGGCTGGAGAGCAGTACTTC	CASSLEQGAGEQYF
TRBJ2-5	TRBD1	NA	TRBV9	TGTGCCAGCAGCGTGGGGGACAGGGCTCGGGAGACCCAGTACTTC	CASSVGDRARETQYF
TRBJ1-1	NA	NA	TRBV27	TGTGCCAGCGGCCCCGGTTGGGGGCAGGAAGGCACTGAAGCTTTCTTT	CASGPGWGQEGTEAFF
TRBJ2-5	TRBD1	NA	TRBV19	TGTGCCAGCCGGGACAGGGGCCAAGAGACCCAGTACTTC	CASRDRGQETQYF
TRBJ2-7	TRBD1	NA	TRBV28	TGTGCCAGTGCTCCCGGGACAGGGGTGAACAGGCAGTACTTC	CASAPGTGVNRQYF
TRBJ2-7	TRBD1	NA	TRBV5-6	TGTGCCAGCAGCCAAGACAGGACAGGGCCATACGAGCAGTACTTC	CASSQDRTGPYEQYF
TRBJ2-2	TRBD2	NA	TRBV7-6	TGTGCCAGCAGCTTCGGGGAGGGCGGGGAGCTGTTTTTT	CASSFGEGGELFF
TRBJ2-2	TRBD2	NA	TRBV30	TGTGCCTGGCGTTCGACTAGCGGATCCGGGGAGCTGTTTTTT	CAWRSTSGSGELFF
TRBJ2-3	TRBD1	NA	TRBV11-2	TGTGCCAGCAGCTTAGTAGGGACAGGTCCGACAGATACGCAGTATTTT	CASSLVGTGPTDTQYF
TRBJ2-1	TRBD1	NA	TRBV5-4	TGTGCCAGCAGCTTTTACAGGGGGTTATACAATGAGCAGTTCTTC	CASSFYRGLYNEQFF
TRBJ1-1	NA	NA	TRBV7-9	TGTGCCAGCAGATATGACAGAAACACTGAAGCTTTCTTT	CASRYDRNTEAFF
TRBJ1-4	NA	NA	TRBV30	TGTGCCTGGAGTCTAGGGAGCGTTGATGAAAAACTGTTTTTT	CAWSLGSVDEKLFF
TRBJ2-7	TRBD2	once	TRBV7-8	TGTGCCAGCAGCTTAGGAGTAGCGGGAGGTTTTACCTCCTACGAGCAGTACTTC	CASSLGVAGGFTSYEQYF
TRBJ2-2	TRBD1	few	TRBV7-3	TGTGCCAGCAGCGTCCAGGGGGAGCCCGGGGAGCTGTTTTTT	CASSVQGEPGELFF
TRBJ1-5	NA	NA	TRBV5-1	TGCGCCAGCAGCTTGGACCCTTCGGTAAACAATCAGCCCCAGCATTTT	CASSLDPSVNNQPQHF
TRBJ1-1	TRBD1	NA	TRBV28	TGTGCCAGCAGGAGTGGGGACAGGGCAGGTGGGACTGAAGCTTTCTTT	CASRSGDRAGGTEAFF
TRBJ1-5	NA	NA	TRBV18	TGTGCCAGCTCACCGTTCAGGGCTCAGCCCCAGCATTTT	CASSPFRAQPQHF
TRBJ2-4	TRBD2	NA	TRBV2	TGTGCCAGCAGTTTTCACGGGGGGAAGGCCAAAAACATTCAGTACTTC	CASSFHGGKAKNIQYF
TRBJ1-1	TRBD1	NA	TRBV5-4	TGTGCCAGCAGCGCGGGGACAGGGGGGACTGAAGCTTTCTTT	CASSAGTGGTEAFF
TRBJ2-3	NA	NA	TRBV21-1	TGTGCCAGCAGCAAACCCGGGACTAGCGGGAGGAGCCAGGGCACAGATACGCAGTATTTT	CASSKPGTSGRSQGTDTQYF
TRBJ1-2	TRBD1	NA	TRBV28	TGTGCCAGCAGTTTGGGACAGTTCTATGGCTACACCTTC	CASSLGQFYGYTF
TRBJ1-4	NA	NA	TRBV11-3	TGTGCCAGCAGCTTAGATCATCAGGATGCAACTAATGAAAAACTGTTTTTT	CASSLDHQDATNEKLFF
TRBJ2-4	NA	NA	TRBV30	TGTGCCTGGAGTATGACTCCATCCAAAAACATTCAGTACTTC	CAWSMTPSKNIQYF
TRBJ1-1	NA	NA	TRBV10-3	TGTGCCATCAGTGAGAGGGGAGGGAGTGAAGCTTTCTTT	CAISERGGSEAFF
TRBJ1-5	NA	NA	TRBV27	TGTGCCAGCCGAAGGGAAGGACAGCCGCCGTATCAGCCCCAGCATTTT	CASRREGQPPYQPQHF
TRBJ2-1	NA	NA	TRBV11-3	TGTGCCAGCAGCTCGGGGGTGGGGGCCTACAATGAGCAGTTCTTC	CASSSGVGAYNEQFF
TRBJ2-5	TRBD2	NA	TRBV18	TGTGCCAGCTCACCTATTATTAGCGGGAGGGAAGAGACCCAGTACTTC	CASSPIISGREETQYF
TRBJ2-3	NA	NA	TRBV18	TGTGCCAGCTCTCAGACAGGCACAGATACGCAGTATTTT	CASSQTGTDTQYF
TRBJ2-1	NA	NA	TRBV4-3	TGCGCCAGCAGCCAAGATTGGACTAACAATGAGCAGTTCTTC	CASSQDWTNNEQFF
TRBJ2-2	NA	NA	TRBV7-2	TGTGCCAGCAGCCCATTTTCTAGCAGAGGCACCGGGGAGCTGTTTTTT	CASSPFSSRGTGELFF
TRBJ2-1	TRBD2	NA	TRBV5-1	TGCGCCAGCAGCTTGCTAGCGGGCGACGACAATGAGCAGTTCTTC	CASSLLAGDDNEQFF
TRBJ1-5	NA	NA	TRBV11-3	TGTGCCAGCAGCTTAGCCCGGCAGGCTCCTAATCAGCCCCAGCATTTT	CASSLARQAPNQPQHF
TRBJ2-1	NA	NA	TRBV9	TGTGCCAGCAGCCCCTCCCGAAAAGCGGACAATGAGCAGTTCTTC	CASSPSRKADNEQFF
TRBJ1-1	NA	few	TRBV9	TGTGCCAGCAGCCGGGGGGGGCCGAACACTGAAGCTTTCTTT	CASSRGGPNTEAFF
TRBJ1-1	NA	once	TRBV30	TGTGCCTGGAGTGTACAGACTGAAGCTTTCTTT	CAWSVQTEAFF
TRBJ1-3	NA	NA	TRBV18	TGTGCCAGCTCACCCAACCCGATAGGGGCCGGAAACACCATATATTTT	CASSPNPIGAGNTIYF
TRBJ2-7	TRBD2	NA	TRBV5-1	TGCGCCAGCAGCTTGGCGGGACTACCCTACGAGCAGTACTTC	CASSLAGLPYEQYF
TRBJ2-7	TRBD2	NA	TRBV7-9	TGTGCCAGCAGCCCCAGAGCTAGCGGGATACACGAGCAGTACTTC	CASSPRASGIHEQYF
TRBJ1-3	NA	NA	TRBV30	TGTGCCTGGAGTTCCAGCTCTGGAAACACCATATATTTT	CAWSSSSGNTIYF
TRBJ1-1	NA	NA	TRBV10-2	TGCGCCAGCAGTGGTTCCGTTGGGGGCTCTGAAGCTTTCTTT	CASSGSVGGSEAFF
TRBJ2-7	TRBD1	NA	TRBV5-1	TGCGCCAGCAGCCCAGACAGGGGGGACTCCTACGAGCAGTACTTC	CASSPDRGDSYEQYF
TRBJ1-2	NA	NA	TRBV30	TGTGCCTGGAGCCCAAAAGGGGTTGGCTACACCTTC	CAWSPKGVGYTF
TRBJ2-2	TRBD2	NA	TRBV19	TGTGCCAGTAGCCACCACGGACTAGATCAGGCCACCGGGGAGCTGTTTTTT	CASSHHGLDQATGELFF
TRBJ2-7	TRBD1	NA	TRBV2	TGTGCCAGCGGACAGGCTTACGAGCAGTACTTC	CASGQAYEQYF
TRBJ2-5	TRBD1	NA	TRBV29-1	TGCAGCGCAACGGGACAGATCCGGGAGACCCAGTACTTC	CSATGQIRETQYF
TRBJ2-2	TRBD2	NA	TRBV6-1	TGTGCCAGCAAGGGACTAGTGAACACCGGGGAGCTGTTTTTT	CASKGLVNTGELFF
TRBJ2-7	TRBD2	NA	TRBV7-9	TGTGCCAGCAGCTTAACGACGGGAGGGGCGCAGAACGAGCAGTACTTC	CASSLTTGGAQNEQYF
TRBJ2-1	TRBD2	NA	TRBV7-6	TGTGCCAGCAGCTTGGGACTAGCGGGCCTTGAGCAGTTCTTC	CASSLGLAGLEQFF
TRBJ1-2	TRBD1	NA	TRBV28	TGTGCCAGCAGCTCGGACAGGGGGGGTTATGGCTACACCTTC	CASSSDRGGYGYTF
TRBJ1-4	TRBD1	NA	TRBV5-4	TGTGCCAGCAGCGTGGGACAGCAAAATGAAAAACTGTTTTTT	CASSVGQQNEKLFF
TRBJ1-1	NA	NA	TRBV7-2	TGTGCCAGCAGCTTACTAGGGGAGGTGAACACTGAAGCTTTCTTT	CASSLLGEVNTEAFF
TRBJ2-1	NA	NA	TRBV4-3	TGCGCCAGCAGCCAAGTAGCCGAGTCCTACAATGAGCAGTTCTTC	CASSQVAESYNEQFF
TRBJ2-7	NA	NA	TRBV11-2	TGTGCCAGCAGCCAGTCCTACGAGCAGTACTTC	CASSQSYEQYF
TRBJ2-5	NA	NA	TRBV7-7	TGTGCTAGCAGCTCGGCTAGCATGGAGACCCAGTACTTC	CASSSASMETQYF
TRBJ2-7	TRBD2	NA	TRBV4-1	TGCGCCAGCAGCCCTCGATTTTCTAGCGGGGATTCCTACGAGCAGTACTTC	CASSPRFSSGDSYEQYF